These 28 T cell receptor beta chains originate from one sample sequenced in a study of cytomegalovirus exposure and HLA in healthy donors. PCR used 60 Vbeta primers and 13 Jbeta primers. The method was immunoSEQ multiplex PCR; TCRdb's version includes in-frame clones alone and lacks a portion of them. The sample holds some 150,000 clones; about 70% are singletons and the top ten take around 1.7%. The sample taken for sequencing was PBMCs. The source is a woman in her thirties or forties in good health and CMV-seronegative.

The chain employs TRBV29-1 and TRBJ1-1, with TRBD1 matching 8 bases. Germline assignment: CDR1 SQVTM and CDR2 ANQGSEA. V trimming: 6 bases; J trimming: 3 bases; junction bases outside the gene matches: 6. CDR3 length: 13 amino acids. The CDR3 region has the DNA TGCAGCGTCTCACAGGGGGTTTACACTGAAGCTTTCTTT. This gives the protein CSVSQGVYTEAFF. Drawing the rest from reference TRBV29-1 and TRBJ1-1, the complete variable domain is SAVISQKPSRDICQRGTSLTIQCQVDSQVTMMFWYRQQPGQSLTLIATANQGSEATYESGFVIDKFPISRPNLTFSTLTVSNMSPEDSSIYLCSVSQGVYTEAFFGQGTRLTVV.

There are a few counts of this clone. This chain uses TRBV5-1 with TRBJ2-7; no firm D call. The ends were cut back, 1 base at V and 0 bases at J, with 8 bases in the middle. CDR3 size: 14 residues. From germline, CDR1 is SGHRS and CDR2 YFSETQ. Here the CDR3 DNA reads TGCGCCAGCAGCTTGCAACAGTCCTCCTACGAGCAGTACTTC. Its translation is CASSLQQSSYEQYF.

V usage is TRBV10-3 and J usage is TRBJ2-2; TRBD2 agrees at 12 bases. The CDR3 loop spans 19 amino acids. V dropped 7 bases and J dropped 0; count of bases not matched to a gene: 12. Germline CDR1 ENHRY, CDR2 SYGVKD. CDR3 in amino acids: CAITRGTSGRSSNTGELFF. CDR3 DNA: TGTGCCATCACCAGAGGGACTAGCGGGCGTAGTTCGAACACCGGGGAGCTGTTTTTT.

This chain joins TRBV10-3 and TRBJ1-1, with a tentative D call TRBD1 (6 bases). Looked up from germline, CDR1 is ENHRY and CDR2 is SYGVKD. The CDR3 is made up of 13 amino acids. V lost 5 bases to trimming and J lost 0 bases, with 7 bases between them. The CDR3 is CAISQGLNTEAFF. CDR3 nucleotides: TGTGCCATCAGTCAGGGGCTGAACACTGAAGCTTTCTTT.

The CDR3 loop is CASSWTGWPDGYTF. The CDR3 DNA sequence: TGTGCCAGCAGTTGGACAGGATGGCCGGATGGCTACACCTTC. J is TRBJ1-2 and V is TRBV6-1; the match to TRBD1 covers 7 bases. The CDR3 length is 14 residues. V lost 5 bases to trimming and J lost 6 bases; unmatched junction nucleotides: 9. CDR1 is MNHNS and CDR2 is SASEGT in the germline V gene.

The chain recombines TRBV27 with TRBJ2-1, with 11 bases identical to TRBD2. The CDR3 extends over 16 amino acids. CDR1 and CDR2 from the germline V gene are MNHEY and SMNVEV (reference sequence). V was clipped by 0 bases and J by 3 bases; unmatched bases: 1. Written as DNA, the CDR3 is TGTGCCAGCAGTTTATCCGGGACTAGCGGCTACAATGAGCAGTTCTTC. Translating it yields CASSLSGTSGYNEQFF.

V is TRBV7-9 and J is TRBJ2-5; no definite D call. The J call may not be correct, given that the DNA end is closer to TRBJ2-7. The CDR3 length is 12 residues. Germline CDR1 SEHNR, CDR2 FQNEAQ (reference sequence). The CDR3 here is CASSHSSYEQYF. The CDR3 DNA is TGTGCCAGCAGCCACTCCTCCTACGAGCAGTACTTC.

The V gene is TRBV5-5, the J gene TRBJ1-5; no clear D gene. From germline, CDR1 is SGHKS and CDR2 YYEKEE (reference sequence). The CDR3 loop spans 13 amino acids. V was cut by 4 bases and J by 4 bases, with 9 bases left in between. The DNA of the CDR3 is TGTGCCAGCAGCCTACCGGGGAATCAGCCCCAGCATTTT. Residues: CASSLPGNQPQHF. The full variable domain, in which reference TRBV5-5 and TRBJ1-5 provide the parts outside the CDR3, is DAGVTQSPTHLIKTRGQQVTLRCSPISGHKSVSWYQQVLGQGPQFIFQYYEKEERGRGNFPDRFSARQFPNYSSELNVNALLLGDSALYLCASSLPGNQPQHFGDGTRLSIL.

The chain recombines TRBV27 with TRBJ2-7, with unresolved D. The CDR3 covers 14 residues. The germline V gene encodes CDR1 MNHEY and CDR2 SMNVEV (reference sequence). V was cut by 2 bases and J by 3 bases, with 11 bases left in between. The DNA for the CDR3 is TGTGCCAGCAGTTTAGGCAGGAACCACTACGAGCAGTACTTC. Translated, it gives CASSLGRNHYEQYF.

This chain joins TRBV5-1 and TRBJ2-1; 7 bases align to TRBD2. The CDR3 runs 12 residues. The J segment lost 7 bases and the V segment lost 2 bases, leaving 0 bases of the junction unmatched. CDR1 and CDR2 from the germline V gene are SGHRS and YFSETQ. CDR3 loop: CASSFSGNEQFF. In DNA form, the CDR3 reads TGCGCCAGCAGCTTTAGCGGGAATGAGCAGTTCTTC.

V and J are TRBV5-1 and TRBJ1-2; a weak D match, TRBD1 (5 bases). Trimming left V 0 bases short and J 3 bases short, with 9 bases between. The CDR3 loop spans 14 amino acids. Germline CDR1 SGHRS, CDR2 YFSETQ. CDR3 nucleotide sequence: TGCGCCAGCAGCTTGGGACAGTCGGACTATGGCTACACCTTC. It yields the protein CASSLGQSDYGYTF.

The CDR3 coding sequence is TGTGCCAGCAGCCGATATCAGGGAACTGAAGCTTTCTTT. Translating gives CASSRYQGTEAFF. The chain uses TRBV5-6 and TRBJ1-1, with D possibly matching TRBD1 (5 bases). Per germline, CDR1 SGHDT and CDR2 YYEEEE. This CDR3 has 13 residues. V was trimmed by 4 bases and J by 5 bases, leaving 12 bases between them.

The chain carries TRBV10-1 and TRBJ2-1; a possible D gene is TRBD2 (5 bases). The germline CDR1 and CDR2 sequences are WNHNN and SYGVQD (reference sequence). The CDR3 spans 13 residues. V was shortened by 5 bases and J by 6 bases, with 11 bases between the two germline ends. The CDR3 spells CASSKDSINEQFF. The CDR3 DNA is TGCGCCAGCAGTAAGGACTCGATCAATGAGCAGTTCTTC.

V gene TRBV2 combines with J gene TRBJ2-3, with 8 bases lining up with TRBD2. The germline CDR1 and CDR2 sequences are SNHLY and FYNNEI. With V trimmed by 3 bases and J by 4 bases, 3 bases remained unmatched. The CDR3 spans 14 residues. The CDR3 bases are TGTGCCAGCAGTGAGCGGGAGGAAGCAGATACGCAGTATTTT. It encodes CASSEREEADTQYF.

The CDR3 region is CASSYPVAGAREQFF. The CDR3 coding sequence is TGTGCCAGCAGTTATCCCGTAGCGGGGGCGCGTGAGCAGTTCTTC. The chain has TRBV6-5 and TRBJ2-1; TRBD2 matches 9 bases. J was trimmed by 9 bases and V by 3 bases; bases with no gene match: 9. CDR1 and CDR2 (germline): MNHEY, SVGAGI. CDR3 length equals 15 residues.

This clone was seen only a few times. V usage is TRBV28 and J usage is TRBJ1-2; D is perhaps TRBD1 (5 bases). Trimming pared 3 bases from V and 4 bases from J, leaving 12 bases between. This CDR3 comprises 14 residues. In germline, CDR1 is MDHEN, CDR2 SYDVKM. The CDR3 bases are TGTGCCAGCAGTTTCGTGGGGCTCAGCTATGGCTACACCTTC. Amino acid sequence: CASSFVGLSYGYTF.

The chain recombines TRBV6-5 with TRBJ1-2; 8 positions match TRBD1. The junction had 6 bases not matched to a gene; V was cut back by 5 bases and J by 4 bases. Per the germline V gene, CDR1 is MNHEY and CDR2 is SVGAGI. The CDR3 totals 14 residues. Written as DNA, the CDR3 is TGTGCCAGCAGTCCACCGGACAGGGTCTATGGCTACACCTTC. Encoded protein: CASSPPDRVYGYTF.

The CDR3 coding sequence is TGTGCCTGGGCCAAAAAGGGGAGGGCCTTCGGGGAAAAACTGTTTTTT. Amino acid sequence: CAWAKKGRAFGEKLFF. The chain recombines TRBV30 with TRBJ1-4; perhaps TRBD1 as D (5 bases). Trimming cost V 5 bases and J 8 bases, with 24 bases left between them. Germline V gene data show CDR1 as GTSNPN and CDR2 as SVGIG (reference sequence). The CDR3 runs to 16 residues.

V is TRBV19 and J is TRBJ1-5, with a tentative D call TRBD1 (5 bases). The CDR3 contains 16 residues. With 7 bases removed from V and 0 bases from J, the gap between germline ends came to 16 bases. Germline CDR1 is LNHDA and CDR2 is SQIVND (reference sequence). CDR3 protein: CASIPPGQVSNQPQHF. For the CDR3, the DNA is TGTGCCAGTATCCCCCCAGGACAAGTTAGCAATCAGCCCCAGCATTTT.

This clone has only one observation. V is TRBV20-1 and J is TRBJ1-1; possible D gene TRBD1, 5 bases. Germline CDR1 is DFQATT and CDR2 is SNEGSKA (reference sequence). Between the trimmed V and J ends, which lost 5 bases and 5 bases, there was a span of 9 bases. The CDR3 is made up of 11 amino acids. The CDR3 region has the DNA TGCAGTGCTGCCAGGGTGACTGAAGCTTTCTTT. Protein product: CSAARVTEAFF.

The chain recombines TRBV2 with TRBJ1-4; TRBD1 matches at 8 bases. The CDR3 is 13 residues long. Germline V lookup: CDR1 SNHLY, CDR2 FYNNEI. V lost 9 bases to trimming and J lost 4 bases; unmatched junction nucleotides: 4. The DNA of the CDR3 is TGTGCCAGTGACAGGGGTGGTAATGAAAAACTGTTTTTT. It translates to CASDRGGNEKLFF.

The chain is built from TRBV6-5 and TRBJ2-1; D might be TRBD2 (6 bases). V was trimmed by 0 bases and J by 3 bases, leaving 12 bases between them. In germline, CDR1 is MNHEY, CDR2 SVGAGI. The CDR3 length is 16 residues. CDR3 protein: CASSYSTGEVYNEQFF. In DNA, the CDR3 is TGTGCCAGCAGTTACTCAACCGGGGAGGTCTACAATGAGCAGTTCTTC.

The genes are TRBV9 and TRBJ2-3; maybe TRBD2 (6 bases). The CDR3 has 14 residues. Germline V CDR1 and CDR2: SGDLS, YYNGEE. Trimming shortened V by 4 bases and J by 0 bases, and 9 bases separated the two germline ends. This chain's CDR3 is CASSSSGSTDTQYF. DNA for the CDR3: TGTGCCAGCAGCTCAAGCGGGAGCACAGATACGCAGTATTTT.

Only a few counts were recorded for this clone. This chain uses TRBV5-5 with TRBJ1-6; no definite D call. With 6 bases removed from V and 8 bases from J, the gap between germline ends came to 15 bases. CDR3 length: 14 residues. Germline lookup yields CDR1 SGHKS and CDR2 YYEKEE (reference sequence). The CDR3 bases are TGTGCCAGCATGCCCGACAAATCCTATTCACCCCTCCACTTT. This translates into CASMPDKSYSPLHF.

The chain couples TRBV19 to TRBJ2-3; no firm D call. Germline values: CDR1 LNHDA, CDR2 SQIVND (reference sequence). There are 17 residues in the CDR3. Trimming took 5 bases from V and 0 from J, leaving 18 bases between them. CDR3 DNA: TGTGCCAGTAGTTCTAGGATCGCGGAGATTAGCACAGATACGCAGTATTTT. This encodes CASSSRIAEISTDTQYF.

This sequence joins TRBV29-1 and TRBJ1-2; 8 bases are a match to TRBD1. The J segment lost 4 bases and the V segment lost 7 bases, leaving 5 bases of the junction unmatched. This CDR3 comprises 12 residues. Germline V gene lookup returns CDR1 SQVTM and CDR2 ANQGSEA. CDR3 sequence (DNA): TGCAGCGCAGGGGGCGCAAGCTATGGCTACACCTTC. Protein: CSAGGASYGYTF.

The chain joins TRBV11-1 to TRBJ1-2; 10 bases agree with TRBD1. The germline V gene encodes CDR1 SGHAT and CDR2 FQDESV (reference sequence). This CDR3 comprises 13 residues. V lost 5 bases and J lost 6; bases outside the gene matches: 3. In nucleotides, the CDR3 is TGTGCCAGCAGCGACAGGGGGCGGGATGGCTACACCTTC. The encoded protein is CASSDRGRDGYTF.

This clone was seen once. This rearrangement joins TRBV5-6 to TRBJ2-3, with TRBD2 as a possible D gene (7 bases). This CDR3 spans 16 amino acids. V was clipped by 4 bases and J by 6 bases, with 21 bases between them. Germline assignment: CDR1 SGHDT and CDR2 YYEEEE. The CDR3 nucleotides read TGTGCCAGCAGCATCCAGAGGGGGGGGGTCTGGGATACGCAGTATTTT. It encodes CASSIQRGGVWDTQYF.